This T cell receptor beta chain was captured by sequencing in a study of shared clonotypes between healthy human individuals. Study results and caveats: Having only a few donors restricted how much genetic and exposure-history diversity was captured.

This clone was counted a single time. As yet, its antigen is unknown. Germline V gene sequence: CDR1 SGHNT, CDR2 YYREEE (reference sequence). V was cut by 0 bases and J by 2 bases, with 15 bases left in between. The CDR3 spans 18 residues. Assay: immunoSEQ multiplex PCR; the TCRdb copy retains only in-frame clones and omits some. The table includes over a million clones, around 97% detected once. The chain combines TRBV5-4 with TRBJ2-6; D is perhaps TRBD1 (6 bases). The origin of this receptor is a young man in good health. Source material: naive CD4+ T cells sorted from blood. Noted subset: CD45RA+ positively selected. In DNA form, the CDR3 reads TGTGCCAGCAGCTTGGCCAGGGGAAGCGCGACTGGGGCCAACGTCCTGACTTTC. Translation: CASSLARGSATGANVLTF.